This is a list of T cell receptor beta chains from one sample in a study of blood T cell repertoires in COVID-19. Assay used: immunoSEQ multiplex PCR; TCRdb lists only in-frame clones, some missing. The sample gives fewer than 500,000 clones, 75% to 90% of which show up once; 0.7% is in the top ten. The sequenced sample was PBMCs or T cells enriched from blood (not recorded which). These receptor sequences come from a woman younger than 35 who had recovered from COVID-19. The CDR3 runs from the conserved cysteine through the conserved F or W. Each record gives: V gene, D gene, J gene, CDR3 length, clone size, CDR3 protein, CDR3 DNA. The D gene is left open where the match is weak. Clone size is stated in some rows and not others, as once, few, many or a class when expanded.

>TRBV6-1|TRBD1|TRBJ1-4|17|NA
CASSEYGGTASNEKLFF
TGTGCCAGCAGTGAATATGGGGGGACAGCGTCTAATGAAAAACTGTTTTTT
>TRBV5-6|NA|TRBJ2-7|14|NA
CASSLWRVRYEQYF
TGTGCCAGCAGCTTGTGGCGAGTCAGGTACGAGCAGTACTTC
>TRBV29-1|TRBD1|TRBJ2-5|13|NA
CSASTGRVETQYF
TGCAGCGCCTCGACAGGGAGAGTAGAGACCCAGTACTTC
>TRBV5-1|TRBD2|TRBJ2-7|15|NA
CASSLEGSGVYEQYF
TGCGCCAGCAGCTTGGAAGGTAGCGGGGTATACGAGCAGTACTTC
>TRBV29-1|TRBD1|TRBJ2-3|13|NA
CSVRTGFGDTQYF
TGCAGCGTCCGGACAGGGTTCGGTGATACGCAGTATTTT
>TRBV19|NA|TRBJ1-4|14|few
CASTFRATNEKLFF
TGTGCCAGTACCTTCCGGGCAACTAATGAAAAACTGTTTTTT
>TRBV7-2|NA|TRBJ1-2|15|once
CASSPRRAANYGYTF
TGTGCCAGCAGCCCCCGGCGGGCTGCTAACTATGGCTACACCTTC
>TRBV27|NA|TRBJ1-1|14|NA
CASSFGQGLGEAFF
TGTGCCAGCAGTTTTGGGCAGGGGTTGGGCGAAGCTTTCTTT
>TRBV28|TRBD1|TRBJ1-2|17|NA
CASSSRRDRKNHYGYTF
TGTGCCAGCAGTTCCCGCCGGGACAGGAAAAATCACTATGGCTACACCTTC
>TRBV5-1|NA|TRBJ2-1|15|NA
CASSLDGFSYNEQFF
TGCGCCAGCAGCCTGGACGGGTTCTCCTACAATGAGCAGTTCTTC
>TRBV5-1|NA|TRBJ1-4|15|NA
CASSLEGKPNEKLFF
TGCGCCAGCAGCTTGGAGGGGAAGCCTAATGAAAAACTGTTTTTT
>TRBV6-4|TRBD1|TRBJ2-7|17|NA
CASSDDSRTGPSYEQYF
TGTGCCAGCAGTGACGATAGTAGGACAGGGCCCTCCTACGAGCAGTACTTC
>TRBV11-3|TRBD2|TRBJ2-1|17|NA
CASSPGTSGGAYNEQFF
TGTGCCAGCAGCCCTGGGACTAGCGGGGGGGCATACAATGAGCAGTTCTTC
>TRBV2|TRBD1|TRBJ2-3|15|NA
CASSLAGTELDTQYF
TGTGCCAGCAGTCTAGCCGGGACAGAATTAGATACGCAGTATTTT
>TRBV7-2|NA|TRBJ1-2|16|NA
CASSFVTLVTNYGYTF
TGTGCCAGCAGCTTCGTTACGCTGGTTACAAACTATGGCTACACCTTC
>TRBV12-3/TRBV12-4|TRBD2|TRBJ2-7|13|few
CASTWSAGGEQYF
TGTGCCAGCACCTGGTCCGCGGGGGGCGAGCAGTACTTC
>TRBV6-5|TRBD1|TRBJ1-6|14|NA
CASSTGTGHSPLHF
TGTGCCAGCAGTACCGGGACAGGGCATTCACCCCTCCACTTT
>TRBV18|TRBD1|TRBJ1-1|14|NA
CASSPTGGSGEAFF
TGTGCCAGCTCACCAACAGGGGGCTCCGGTGAAGCTTTCTTT
>TRBV6-5|NA|TRBJ2-1|14|NA
CASSLGTSYNEQFF
TGTGCCAGCAGTCTCGGGACATCGTACAATGAGCAGTTCTTC
>TRBV28|TRBD1|TRBJ2-5|14|NA
CASSSTGVGETQYF
TGTGCCAGCAGCTCGACAGGGGTCGGAGAGACCCAGTACTTC
>TRBV25-1|NA|TRBJ1-1|14|once
CASKPKGVNTEAFF
TGTGCCAGCAAGCCCAAAGGGGTGAACACTGAAGCTTTCTTT
>TRBV30|TRBD1|TRBJ1-3|13|NA
CACPTGRENTIYF
TGTGCCTGCCCGACAGGGCGGGAAAACACCATATATTTT
>TRBV3-1/TRBV3-2|NA|TRBJ1-2|12|NA
CASSLAQYGYTF
TGTGCCAGCAGCCTTGCTCAGTATGGCTACACCTTC
>TRBV3-1/TRBV3-2|TRBD2|TRBJ2-2|16|once
CASSQTSGGVGGELFF
TGTGCCAGCAGCCAAACTAGCGGGGGGGTCGGCGGGGAGCTGTTTTTT
>TRBV6-5|NA|TRBJ2-3|12|once
CASSQPGRVPWF
TGTGCCAGCAGCCAACCGGGCAGGGTGCCGTGGTTT
>TRBV5-1|TRBD1|TRBJ2-3|16|NA
CASSLRQGGSTDTQYF
TGCGCCAGCAGCTTGCGACAGGGTGGTAGCACAGATACGCAGTATTTT
>TRBV6-5|NA|TRBJ1-1|15|NA
CASSYSMAGIAEAFF
TGTGCCAGCAGTTACTCGATGGCGGGGATAGCTGAAGCTTTCTTT
>TRBV28|NA|TRBJ2-7|14|NA
CASSSRTEYYEQYF
TGTGCCAGCAGTTCCCGGACAGAGTATTACGAGCAGTACTTC
>TRBV3-1/TRBV3-2|NA|TRBJ1-6|12|NA
CASSQVESPLHF
TGTGCCAGCAGCCAAGTAGAATCACCCCTCCACTTT
>TRBV5-6|NA|TRBJ2-3|14|few
CASSPSGLGDTQYF
TGTGCCAGCAGCCCTTCTGGGCTTGGAGATACGCAGTATTTT
>TRBV7-8|TRBD1|TRBJ1-4|15|once
CASSEQGATNEKLFF
TGTGCCAGCAGCGAACAGGGGGCAACTAATGAAAAACTGTTTTTT
>TRBV28|TRBD1|TRBJ1-2|14|NA
CASKTGTGEGGYTF
TGTGCCAGCAAAACTGGGACAGGGGAGGGAGGCTACACCTTC
>TRBV28|NA|TRBJ1-3|16|few
CASSPHEGDSGNTIYF
TGTGCCAGCAGTCCCCACGAGGGAGATTCAGGAAACACCATATATTTT
>TRBV3-1/TRBV3-2|TRBD1|TRBJ2-7|14|once
CASSQEGGTPQQYF
TGTGCCAGCAGCCAAGAAGGGGGCACTCCCCAGCAGTACTTC
>TRBV27|NA|TRBJ2-2|16|NA
CASSLSTTAPTGELFF
TGTGCCAGCAGTCTATCGACCACAGCCCCAACCGGGGAGCTGTTTTTT
>TRBV18|NA|TRBJ2-6|16|NA
CASSPPGGAGANVLTF
TGTGCCAGCTCACCACCGGGCGGGGCTGGGGCCAACGTCCTGACTTTC
>TRBV5-4|NA|TRBJ2-7|13|NA
CASSDRTEREQYF
TGTGCCAGCAGCGATCGGACAGAACGCGAGCAGTACTTC
>TRBV10-3|NA|TRBJ2-3|14|NA
CAILERELTDTQYF
TGTGCCATCCTGGAGAGGGAGTTAACAGATACGCAGTATTTT
>TRBV2|NA|TRBJ1-3|12|NA
CASNRLRNTIYF
TGTGCCAGCAACAGGCTCCGAAACACCATATATTTT
>TRBV15|TRBD1|TRBJ1-2|17|NA
CATSRPGTGAITMGYTF
TGTGCCACCAGCAGACCTGGGACAGGGGCCATAACTATGGGCTACACCTTC
>TRBV7-9|NA|TRBJ1-1|17|NA
CASSPSPGDLMNTEAFF
TGTGCCAGCAGCCCTTCTCCAGGGGACCTTATGAACACTGAAGCTTTCTTT
>TRBV2|NA|TRBJ2-6|17|NA
CASSEALRVSGANVLTF
TGTGCCAGCAGTGAAGCGCTTAGAGTCTCTGGGGCCAACGTCCTGACTTTC